The 32 T cell receptor beta chains presented below share a single source sample, sequenced in a study of shared clonotypes between healthy human individuals. Here immunoSEQ multiplex PCR was the method, and the copy in TCRdb shows in-frame clones only, minus some. The sample yields some 650,000 clones, about 96% seen once. Source material: naive CD4+ T cells sorted from blood. Regarding subset: CD45RA+ positively selected. The receptors derive from a woman aged 25 to 39 in good health.

This clone was observed once. J is TRBJ1-2 and V is TRBV28; D is possibly TRBD1 (5 bases). Germline lookup yields CDR1 MDHEN and CDR2 SYDVKM. Deletions cut 5 bases from V and 2 bases from J, with 9 bases between. The CDR3 has 13 residues. The CDR3: CASSPPGNYGYTF. The CDR3 nucleotides read TGTGCCAGCAGTCCACCAGGGAACTATGGCTACACCTTC.

This sequence joins TRBV19 and TRBJ2-3; 7 bases fit TRBD2. CDR3 length equals 16 residues. V was pared by 1 base and J by 4 bases, with 8 bases of the junction left unmatched. Germline lookup yields CDR1 LNHDA and CDR2 SQIVND (reference sequence). This CDR3 reads CASSIGGGSPPDTQYF. The DNA of the CDR3 is TGTGCCAGTAGTATAGGAGGCGGGAGTCCCCCAGATACGCAGTATTTT.

The rearrangement joins TRBV6-1 to TRBJ1-5; 8 bases are shared with TRBD1. The CDR3 spans 14 residues. Germline V lookup: CDR1 MNHNS, CDR2 SASEGT. The J segment lost 4 bases and the V segment lost 10 bases, leaving 9 bases of the junction unmatched. The CDR3 coding sequence is TGTGCCACACAGGGGGTGGCCCTAAATCAGCCCCAGCATTTT. Protein product: CATQGVALNQPQHF.

The chain joins TRBV18 to TRBJ2-1; D not resolved. CDR1 is KGHSH, CDR2 LQKENI, per germline. The CDR3 is 18 amino acids. Trimming cost V 3 bases and J 5 bases, with 23 bases left between them. The CDR3 DNA sequence: TGTGCCAGCTCACCTACCGGCGGCGGATCCTCCCGTGACAATGAGCAGTTCTTC. It specifies CASSPTGGGSSRDNEQFF.

This rearrangement joins TRBV10-3 to TRBJ2-3; D not certain. The CDR3 covers 11 residues. V was trimmed by 10 bases and J by 6 bases, leaving 11 bases between them. CDR1 is ENHRY and CDR2 is SYGVKD in the germline V gene. CDR3: CATGPWDTQYF. The CDR3 bases are TGTGCCACCGGGCCCTGGGATACGCAGTATTTT.

The V and J genes are TRBV2 and TRBJ2-5, with D maybe TRBD2 (7 bases). CDR1 and CDR2 (germline): SNHLY, FYNNEI. The CDR3 totals 14 residues. Trimming left V 4 bases short and J 6 bases short, with 15 bases between. Here the CDR3 DNA reads TGTGCCAGCAGTGTGGGCGGGGGCGTACAGACCCAGTACTTC. This encodes CASSVGGGVQTQYF. Looking up the rest from reference TRBV2 and TRBJ2-5 gives the full variable domain: EPEVTQTPSHQVTQMGQEVILRCVPISNHLYFYWYRQILGQKVEFLVSFYNNEISEKSEIFDDQFSVERPDGSNFTLKIRSTKLEDSAMYFCASSVGGGVQTQYFGPGTRLLVL.

The rearrangement uses TRBV19 and TRBJ1-1; 9 bases align to TRBD1. Germline V gives CDR1 LNHDA, CDR2 SQIVND (reference sequence). There are 13 residues in the CDR3. The J segment lost 7 bases and the V segment lost 4 bases, leaving 4 bases of the junction unmatched. Here the CDR3 reads CASSTTGGFEAFF. CDR3 in DNA: TGTGCCAGTAGTACGACAGGGGGGTTTGAAGCTTTCTTT.

This clone was seen only once. V is TRBV6-1 and J is TRBJ1-1; D might be TRBD1 (5 bases). Germline loops: CDR1 MNHNS, CDR2 SASEGT. V lost 10 bases and J 0 bases, leaving 9 bases between the germline ends. The CDR3 is 12 amino acids. The CDR3 DNA follows: TGTGCCACCAAGACAGTGAACACTGAAGCTTTCTTT. It specifies CATKTVNTEAFF.

The chain combines TRBV27 with TRBJ2-5; 8 nucleotides match TRBD1. The CDR3 totals 14 residues. Germline-derived CDR1 and CDR2 are MNHEY and SMNVEV (reference sequence). V dropped 4 bases and J dropped 7; count of bases not matched to a gene: 8. The DNA of the CDR3 is TGTGCCAGCAGTTCCTGGGGACAGGCGGGGACCCAGTACTTC. Amino acid sequence: CASSSWGQAGTQYF.

This clone was seen only once. This rearrangement joins TRBV25-1 to TRBJ1-1, with TRBD1 matching 7 bases. Germline assignment: CDR1 MGHDK and CDR2 SYGVNS. V was clipped by 5 bases and J by 10 bases; unmatched bases: 13. The CDR3 is 14 residues long. The CDR3 region has the DNA TGTGCCAGCAGTCCAGGGGGGTGGAGGGCACGAGCTTTCTTT. Its protein product is CASSPGGWRARAFF.

The chain is built from TRBV9 and TRBJ2-1; D gene ambiguous. Trimming took 0 bases from V and 2 from J, leaving 9 bases between them. Germline CDR1 reads SGDLS; CDR2 reads YYNGEE. CDR3 length: 15 amino acids. CDR3 bases: TGTGCCAGCAGCGTAGGGTGGCGGACCTACAATGAGCAGTTCTTC. Protein product: CASSVGWRTYNEQFF.

The count of this clone is one. CDR3 sequence: CAWSGVLLTDTQYF. CDR3 coding DNA: TGTGCCTGGAGTGGTGTACTACTGACAGATACGCAGTATTTT. The chain combines TRBV30 with TRBJ2-3; no definite D call. CDR3 size: 14 residues. V was pared by 1 base and J by 3 bases, with 11 bases between. Germline V lookup: CDR1 GTSNPN, CDR2 SVGIG (reference sequence).

V usage is TRBV5-1 and J usage is TRBJ2-1; D gene unclear. Trimming pared 2 bases from V and 5 bases from J, leaving 11 bases between. Germline V gives CDR1 SGHRS, CDR2 YFSETQ. The CDR3 has 14 amino acids. The CDR3, as DNA: TGCGCCAGCAGCTTAAGGTTACCTGACAATGAGCAGTTCTTC. It codes for CASSLRLPDNEQFF.

This clone appeared once. The V call is TRBV5-4, the J call TRBJ2-1; 11 bases line up with TRBD2. CDR1 and CDR2 from the germline V gene are SGHNT and YYREEE (reference sequence). This CDR3 is built from 16 residues. V was pared by 3 bases and J by 6 bases, with 8 bases of the junction left unmatched. The CDR3, as DNA: TGTGCCAGCAGCTCCAAACTAGCGGGAGCTCTCAATGAGCAGTTCTTC. Protein: CASSSKLAGALNEQFF. The full variable domain, completed using reference TRBV5-4 and TRBJ2-1, is ETGVTQSPTHLIKTRGQQVTLRCSSQSGHNTVSWYQQALGQGPQFIFQYYREEENGRGNFPPRFSGLQFPNYSSELNVNALELDDSALYLCASSSKLAGALNEQFFGPGTRLTVL.

V is TRBV4-1 and J is TRBJ2-5, with TRBD2 matching over 7 bases. The DNA end is more similar to TRBJ2-7, so the J call may be wrong. This CDR3 contains 18 residues. The germline CDR1 and CDR2 sequences are MGHRA and YSYEKL. Written as DNA, the CDR3 is TGCGCCAGCAGCCAAGGATTTGCGGGAGTCTTCTTTTCGGACGAGCAGTACTTC. The encoded protein is CASSQGFAGVFFSDEQYF.

The chain carries TRBV9 and TRBJ1-3, with TRBD1 matching over 7 bases. Per the germline V gene, CDR1 is SGDLS and CDR2 is YYNGEE. The CDR3 is made up of 16 amino acids. Trimming took 2 bases from V and 1 from J; bases not matched to a gene: 6. DNA of the CDR3: TGTGCCAGCAGCGTGGCGGGACAGACATCTGGAAACACCATATATTTT. Translation: CASSVAGQTSGNTIYF.

The chain carries TRBV5-6 and TRBJ2-7, with 7 bases matching TRBD1. The V segment lost 4 bases and the J segment 6 bases; nucleotides outside the gene matches: 13. Per germline, CDR1 SGHDT and CDR2 YYEEEE. CDR3 length equals 15 residues. The CDR3 coding sequence is TGTGCCAGCAGCGGATTGGACAGGTTTCAGTCCGAGCAGTACTTC. It is translated as CASSGLDRFQSEQYF.

The CDR3 nucleotides are TGCGCCAGCAGTGAGTCGCAGGGGTATGGCTACACCTTC. Residues: CASSESQGYGYTF. This chain uses TRBV10-1 with TRBJ1-2; D is possibly TRBD1 (6 bases). The germline CDR1 and CDR2 sequences are WNHNN and SYGVQD (reference sequence). V lost 0 bases and J 5 bases, leaving 7 bases between the germline ends. This CDR3 is 13 amino acids long.

This clone has more than one count but fewer than ten. The chain is built from TRBV28 and TRBJ1-2; D unresolved. Trimming cost V 3 bases and J 6 bases, with 14 bases left between them. CDR3 length equals 14 residues. Germline V gene sequence: CDR1 MDHEN, CDR2 SYDVKM. CDR3 DNA sequence: TGTGCCAGCAGTTTGTTGAGACGGATGGATGGCTACACCTTC. Translated, it gives CASSLLRRMDGYTF.

The V gene is TRBV18, the J gene TRBJ2-1; TRBD2 agrees at 8 bases. Germline values: CDR1 KGHSH, CDR2 LQKENI. The CDR3 length is 17 residues. V lost 6 bases to trimming and J lost 4 bases; unmatched junction nucleotides: 14. CDR3 sequence: CASSPYTSGSSYNEQFF. DNA of the CDR3: TGTGCCAGCTCTCCTTATACTAGCGGCTCTAGTTACAATGAGCAGTTCTTC.

The V gene is TRBV28, the J gene TRBJ2-7, with 8 bases identical to TRBD2. The CDR3 spans 15 residues. The V gene's germline CDR1 is MDHEN and CDR2 SYDVKM. Trimming at V came to 2 bases and at J to 6 bases, leaving 9 bases not matched to a gene. CDR3: CASSLIREGGTEQYF. CDR3 DNA: TGTGCCAGCAGTTTAATCCGGGAGGGAGGAACCGAGCAGTACTTC.

V gene TRBV4-2 combines with J gene TRBJ2-6; 7 bases match TRBD1. The J segment lost 0 bases and the V segment lost 1 base, leaving 9 bases of the junction unmatched. The CDR3 has 19 amino acids. The germline V gene encodes CDR1 LGHNA and CDR2 YNFKEQ. The CDR3 bases are TGTGCCAGCAGCCAAGCCCCTCCGGACAGGTTCTCTGGGGCCAACGTCCTGACTTTC. Protein sequence: CASSQAPPDRFSGANVLTF.

V gene TRBV29-1 combines with J gene TRBJ2-3, with 9 bases identical to TRBD1. V lost 7 bases to trimming and J lost 4 bases; unmatched junction nucleotides: 15. Germline V gene lookup returns CDR1 SQVTM and CDR2 ANQGSEA. This CDR3 contains 16 residues. In DNA form, the CDR3 reads TGCAGCGCACAGGGGGCTCCGGAGGGGAACCCAGATACGCAGTATTTT. Protein product: CSAQGAPEGNPDTQYF.

The rearrangement links TRBV6-5 to TRBJ2-2, with a possible D match to TRBD2 (5 bases). This CDR3 is built from 14 residues. Per germline, CDR1 MNHEY and CDR2 SVGAGI. The germline V and J ends were trimmed by 6 bases and 4 bases, with 12 bases remaining between them. DNA of the CDR3: TGTGCCAGCAGATCCGGGGTGCGCACCGGGGAGCTGTTTTTT. Encoded protein: CASRSGVRTGELFF.

V is TRBV19 and J is TRBJ1-5; TRBD1 matches at 12 bases. The CDR3 has 15 residues. CDR1 LNHDA and CDR2 SQIVND come from the germline V gene (reference sequence). V lost 7 bases and J lost 4; bases outside the gene matches: 5. CDR3 DNA: TGTGCCAGTAAAGGGGACAGGGGGCAGAATCAGCCCCAGCATTTT. Translated: CASKGDRGQNQPQHF. Supplemented by reference TRBV19 and TRBJ1-5, the full variable domain reads DGGITQSPKYLFRKEGQNVTLSCEQNLNHDAMYWYRQDPGQGLRLIYYSQIVNDFQKGDIAEGYSVSREKKESFPLTVTSAQKNPTAFYLCASKGDRGQNQPQHFGDGTRLSIL.

The chain is built from TRBV2 and TRBJ2-1; a possible D gene is TRBD2 (6 bases). From germline, CDR1 is SNHLY and CDR2 FYNNEI. Trimming shortened V by 6 bases and J by 8 bases, and 20 bases separated the two germline ends. CDR3 length: 15 amino acids. The CDR3 region is CASSGGQLWDDEQFF. The CDR3 nucleotides are TGTGCCAGCAGCGGAGGGCAGCTATGGGACGATGAGCAGTTCTTC.

V usage is TRBV6-6 and J usage is TRBJ2-7; a weak D match, TRBD1 (7 bases). V dropped 5 bases and J dropped 0 bases, with 11 bases sitting between them. Germline values: CDR1 MNHNY, CDR2 SVGAGI (reference sequence). The CDR3 extends over 14 amino acids. CDR3 nucleotides: TGTGCCAGCAGTCTCCAGGGGGGCTCCTACGAGCAGTACTTC. This codes for CASSLQGGSYEQYF.

This chain links TRBV5-1 with TRBJ2-2, with TRBD1 matching over 7 bases. The germline gives CDR1 SGHRS, CDR2 YFSETQ. There are 16 residues in the CDR3. J lost 4 bases, V lost 1 base, and 7 bases had no gene match. The CDR3 DNA reads TGCGCCAGCAGCTTGTCTTTAGGGGGCAGCACCGGGGAGCTGTTTTTT. Protein sequence: CASSLSLGGSTGELFF.

The J gene is TRBJ2-7, the V gene TRBV28; no clear D. The germline CDR1 and CDR2 sequences are MDHEN and SYDVKM. CDR3 length: 14 residues. The germline V and J ends were trimmed by 3 bases and 2 bases, with 11 bases remaining between them. Written as DNA, the CDR3 is TGTGCCAGCAGTTTGTCCGGGCCTCCCTACGAGCAGTACTTC. This gives the protein CASSLSGPPYEQYF.

The sample holds one count of this clone. The genes are TRBV9 and TRBJ2-7, with 9 nucleotides matching TRBD2. V shed 4 bases and J 4 bases; nucleotides not matched to a gene: 15. This CDR3 region has 17 residues. Germline loops: CDR1 SGDLS, CDR2 YYNGEE. The CDR3 region has the DNA TGTGCCAGCAGCCCTCACCCGGCGGGAGGGCCCTTTTACGAGCAGTACTTC. The encoded protein is CASSPHPAGGPFYEQYF.

The chain joins TRBV28 to TRBJ2-7; TRBD2 matches 10 bases. The V gene end was trimmed by 6 bases and the J gene end by 2 bases; junction bases not matched to a gene: 4. Looked up from germline, CDR1 is MDHEN and CDR2 is SYDVKM. This CDR3 comprises 14 residues. Here the CDR3 DNA reads TGTGCCAGCAGGACTAGCGGGCAAACCTACGAGCAGTACTTC. Its protein is CASRTSGQTYEQYF.

The chain uses TRBV28 and TRBJ1-5, with a tentative D call TRBD1 (6 bases). Deletions cut 6 bases from V and 0 bases from J, with 12 bases between. Looked up from germline, CDR1 is MDHEN and CDR2 is SYDVKM. This CDR3 comprises 15 residues. CDR3 DNA sequence: TGTGCCAGCAGACCGACAGGATTTAGCAATCAGCCCCAGCATTTT. This sequence encodes CASRPTGFSNQPQHF.